This TCR beta chain was profiled in a study of OX40 agonist ivuxolimab in advanced cancers. Study as a whole: Checkpoint inhibitors had been given previously to 40% of patients. Study-level points and caveats: Researchers report that CD8+ T cells had, on average, more expanded clones than CD4+. At doses 0.1 to 3.0 mg/kg, CD4+ and CD8+ clones expanded.

Points on this clone: No antigen is known for it.

Produced via immunoSEQ multiplex PCR; TCRdb's table is partial and in-frame only. The data hold 30,000 to 35,000 clones, with about nine tenths observed a single time. The V end was cut by 1 base, the J end by 5 bases, with 8 bases between. Per germline, CDR1 LNHDA and CDR2 SQIVND (reference sequence). The CDR3 totals 13 residues. This clonotype originated in an adult with an advanced solid tumor such as melanoma, head and neck, liver or kidney cancer. This material consisted of CD4+ or CD8+ T cells sorted from blood, taken in a trial of the OX40 agonist ivuxolimab. The chain joins TRBV19 to TRBJ1-2; D not resolved. The CDR3 is CASSIGHLYGYTF. CDR3 nucleotide sequence: TGTGCCAGTAGTATAGGGCATTTATATGGCTACACCTTC.